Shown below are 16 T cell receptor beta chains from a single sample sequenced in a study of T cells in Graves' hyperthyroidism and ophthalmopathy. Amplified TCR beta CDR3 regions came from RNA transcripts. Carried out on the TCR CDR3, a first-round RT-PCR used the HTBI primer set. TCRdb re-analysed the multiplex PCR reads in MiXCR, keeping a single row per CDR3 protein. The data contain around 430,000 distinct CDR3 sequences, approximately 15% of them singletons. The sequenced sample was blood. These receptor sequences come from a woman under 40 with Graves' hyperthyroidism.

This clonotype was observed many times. CDR3 DNA sequence: TGTGCCAGCAGTAGAGACAGGGACATTCAGTACTTC. This gives the protein CASSRDRDIQYF. The chain joins TRBV2 to TRBJ2-4; 7 bases map to TRBD1. The length of the CDR3 is 12 residues. V shed 5 bases, J shed 8 bases, and the junction held 3 bases outside the gene matches. Germline V gene data show CDR1 as SNHLY and CDR2 as FYNNEI.

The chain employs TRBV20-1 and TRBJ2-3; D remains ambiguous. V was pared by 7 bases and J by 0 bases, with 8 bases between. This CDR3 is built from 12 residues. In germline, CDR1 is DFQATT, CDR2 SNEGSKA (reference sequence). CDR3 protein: CSEESSTDTQYF. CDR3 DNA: TGCAGTGAGGAGTCTAGCACAGATACGCAGTATTTT.

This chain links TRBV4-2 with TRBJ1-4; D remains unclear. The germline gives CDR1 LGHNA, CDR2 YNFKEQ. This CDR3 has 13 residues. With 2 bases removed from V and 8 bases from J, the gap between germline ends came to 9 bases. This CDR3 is CASSQPGQEKLFF. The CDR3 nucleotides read TGTGCCAGCAGCCAACCCGGGCAAGAAAAACTGTTTTTT.

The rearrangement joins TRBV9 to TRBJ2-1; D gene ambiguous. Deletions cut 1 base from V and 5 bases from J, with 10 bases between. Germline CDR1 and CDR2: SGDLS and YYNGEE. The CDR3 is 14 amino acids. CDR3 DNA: TGTGCCAGCAGCGTAACCTCAAGGCACAATGAGCAGTTCTTC. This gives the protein CASSVTSRHNEQFF.

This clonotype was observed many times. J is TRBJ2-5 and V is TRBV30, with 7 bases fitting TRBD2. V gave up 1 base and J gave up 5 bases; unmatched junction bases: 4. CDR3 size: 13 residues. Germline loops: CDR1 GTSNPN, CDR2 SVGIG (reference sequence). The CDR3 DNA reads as TGTGCCTGGAGTGCTTGGGGGGGGGAGACCCAGTACTTC. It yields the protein CAWSAWGGETQYF.

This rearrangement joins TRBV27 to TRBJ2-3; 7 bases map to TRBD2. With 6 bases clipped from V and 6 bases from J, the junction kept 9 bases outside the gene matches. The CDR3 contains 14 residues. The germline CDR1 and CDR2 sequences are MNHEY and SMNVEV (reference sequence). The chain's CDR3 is CASSMGGGGDTQYF. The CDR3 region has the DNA TGTGCCAGCAGCATGGGGGGGGGGGGGGATACGCAGTATTTT.

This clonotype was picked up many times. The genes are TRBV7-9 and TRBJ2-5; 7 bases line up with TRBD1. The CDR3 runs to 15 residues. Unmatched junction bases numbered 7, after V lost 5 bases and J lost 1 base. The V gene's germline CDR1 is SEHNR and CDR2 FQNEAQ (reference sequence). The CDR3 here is CASSRTDRAQETQYF. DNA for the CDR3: TGTGCCAGCAGCCGGACCGACAGGGCCCAAGAGACCCAGTACTTC. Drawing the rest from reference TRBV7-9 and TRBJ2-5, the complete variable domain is DTGVSQNPRHKITKRGQNVTFRCDPISEHNRLYWYRQTLGQGPEFLTYFQNEAQLEKSRLLSDRFSAERPKGSFSTLEIQRTEQGDSAMYLCASSRTDRAQETQYFGPGTRLLVL.

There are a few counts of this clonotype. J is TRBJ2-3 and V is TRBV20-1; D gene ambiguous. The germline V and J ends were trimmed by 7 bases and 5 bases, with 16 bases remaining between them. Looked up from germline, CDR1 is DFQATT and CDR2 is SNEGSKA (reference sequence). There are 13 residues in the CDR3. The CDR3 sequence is CSVPRRVLDTQYF. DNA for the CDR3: TGCAGTGTTCCCCGACGAGTACTAGATACGCAGTATTTT.

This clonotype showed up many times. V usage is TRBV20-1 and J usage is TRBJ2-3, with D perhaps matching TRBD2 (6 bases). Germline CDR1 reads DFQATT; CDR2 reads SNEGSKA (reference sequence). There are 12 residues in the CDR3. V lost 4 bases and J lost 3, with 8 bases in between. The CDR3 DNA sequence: TGCAGTGCTACGGGAGTGACAGATACGCAGTATTTT. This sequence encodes CSATGVTDTQYF.

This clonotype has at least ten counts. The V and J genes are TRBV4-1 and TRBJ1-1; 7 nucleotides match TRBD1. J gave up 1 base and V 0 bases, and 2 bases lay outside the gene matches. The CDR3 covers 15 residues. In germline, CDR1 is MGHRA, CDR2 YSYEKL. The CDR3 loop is CASSQEGGPNTEAFF. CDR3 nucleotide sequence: TGCGCCAGCAGCCAAGAAGGGGGCCCGAACACTGAAGCTTTCTTT.

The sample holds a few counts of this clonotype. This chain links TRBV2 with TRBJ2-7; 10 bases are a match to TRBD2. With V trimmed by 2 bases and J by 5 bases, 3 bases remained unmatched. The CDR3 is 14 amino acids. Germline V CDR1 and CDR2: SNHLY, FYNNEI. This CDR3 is CASSEHSGRHEQYF. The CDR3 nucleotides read TGTGCCAGCAGTGAACATAGCGGGAGGCACGAGCAGTACTTC. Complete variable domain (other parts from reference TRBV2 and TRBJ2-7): EPEVTQTPSHQVTQMGQEVILRCVPISNHLYFYWYRQILGQKVEFLVSFYNNEISEKSEIFDDQFSVERPDGSNFTLKIRSTKLEDSAMYFCASSEHSGRHEQYFGPGTRLTVT.

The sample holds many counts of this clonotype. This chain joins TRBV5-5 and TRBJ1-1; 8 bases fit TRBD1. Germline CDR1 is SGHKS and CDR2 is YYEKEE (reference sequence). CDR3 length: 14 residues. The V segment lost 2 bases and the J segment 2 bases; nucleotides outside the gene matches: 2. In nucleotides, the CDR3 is TGTGCCAGCAGCTTCGGACAGGGAAACACTGAAGCTTTCTTT. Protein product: CASSFGQGNTEAFF. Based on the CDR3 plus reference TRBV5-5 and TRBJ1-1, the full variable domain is DAGVTQSPTHLIKTRGQQVTLRCSPISGHKSVSWYQQVLGQGPQFIFQYYEKEERGRGNFPDRFSARQFPNYSSELNVNALLLGDSALYLCASSFGQGNTEAFFGQGTRLTVV.

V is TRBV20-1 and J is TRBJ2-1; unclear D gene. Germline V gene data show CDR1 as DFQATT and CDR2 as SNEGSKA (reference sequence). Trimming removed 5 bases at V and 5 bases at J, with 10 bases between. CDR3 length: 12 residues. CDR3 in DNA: TGCAGTGCTGATCAGGTGGACAATGAGCAGTTCTTC. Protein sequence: CSADQVDNEQFF.

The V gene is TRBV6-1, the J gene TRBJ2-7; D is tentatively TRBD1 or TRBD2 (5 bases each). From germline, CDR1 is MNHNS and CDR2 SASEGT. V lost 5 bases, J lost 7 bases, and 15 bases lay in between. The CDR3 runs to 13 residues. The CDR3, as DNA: TGTGCCAGCAGTTCGGGACCGCCAGGGGAGCAGTACTTC. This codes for CASSSGPPGEQYF.

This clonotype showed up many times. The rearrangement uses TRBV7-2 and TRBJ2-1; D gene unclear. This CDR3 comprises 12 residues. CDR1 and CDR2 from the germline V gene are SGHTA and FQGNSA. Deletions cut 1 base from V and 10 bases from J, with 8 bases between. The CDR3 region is CASSLVSPEQFF. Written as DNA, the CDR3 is TGTGCCAGCAGCTTAGTTTCCCCCGAGCAGTTCTTC.

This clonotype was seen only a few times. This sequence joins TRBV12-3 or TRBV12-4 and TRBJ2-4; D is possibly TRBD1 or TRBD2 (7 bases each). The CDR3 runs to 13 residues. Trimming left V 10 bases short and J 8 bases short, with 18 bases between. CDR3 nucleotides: TGTGCCATCTCAGGGGGGGTGGGGGACATTCAGTACTTC. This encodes CAISGGVGDIQYF.